This T cell receptor beta chain appears in the sequencing data of a study of cytomegalovirus exposure and HLA in healthy donors. The study's findings and limits: In a later analysis, first-cohort TCR clusters were found to tend to co-occur in the approximately 120 validation repertoires. CMV antigen specificity was confirmed in vitro for a few CMV-associated chains. The classifier, whose performance was assessed in both the original and validation cohorts, reportedly diagnosed cytomegalovirus status with high specificity and sensitivity.

The approximately 120-subject validation cohort, separate from the approximately 670-subject first cohort, included the donors. This clone has a single count. Antigen specificity is unknown. Using immunoSEQ multiplex PCR, the repertoire was profiled, and TCRdb retains in-frame clones only, with some absent. The sample lists about 110,000 clones, roughly 90% occurring once. The sequenced sample consisted of PBMCs. The TCR originated in a woman under 30 in good health and CMV-seronegative.

The CDR3 DNA sequence: TGTGCCTGGGAGGTGGGCGGAGGGAACTACGAGCAGTACTTC. This gives the protein CAWEVGGGNYEQYF. This sequence joins TRBV30 and TRBJ2-7, with D tentatively TRBD2 (6 bases). Per germline, CDR1 GTSNPN and CDR2 SVGIG (reference sequence). V was shortened by 5 bases and J by 3 bases, with 17 bases between the two germline ends. This CDR3 spans 14 amino acids. Full variable domain (outside the CDR3, taken from reference TRBV30 and TRBJ2-7): SQTIHQWPATLVQPVGSPLSLECTVEGTSNPNLYWYRQAAGRGLQLLFYSVGIGQISSEVPQNLSASRPQDRQFILSSKKLLLSDSGFYLCAWEVGGGNYEQYFGPGTRLTVT.